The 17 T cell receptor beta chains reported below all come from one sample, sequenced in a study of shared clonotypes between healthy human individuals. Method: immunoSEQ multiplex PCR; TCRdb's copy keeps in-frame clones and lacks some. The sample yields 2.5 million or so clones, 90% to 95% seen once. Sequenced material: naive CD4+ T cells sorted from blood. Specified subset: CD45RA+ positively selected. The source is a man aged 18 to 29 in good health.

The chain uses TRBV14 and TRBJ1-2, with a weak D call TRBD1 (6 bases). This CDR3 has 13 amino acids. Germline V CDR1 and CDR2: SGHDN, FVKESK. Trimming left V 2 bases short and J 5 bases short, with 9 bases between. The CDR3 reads CASSQQGRYGYTF. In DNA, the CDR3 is TGTGCCAGCAGCCAACAGGGGCGGTATGGCTACACCTTC.

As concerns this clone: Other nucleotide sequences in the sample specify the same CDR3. The CDR3 DNA reads as TGTGCCAGCAGCGCCGACAGGGCTGGAAACACCATATATTTT. Its translation: CASSADRAGNTIYF. The chain is built from TRBV7-9 and TRBJ1-3; 7 nucleotides line up with TRBD1. V lost 5 bases, J lost 2 bases, and 3 bases stayed unmatched. In germline, CDR1 is SEHNR, CDR2 FQNEAQ (reference sequence). The CDR3 has 14 residues.

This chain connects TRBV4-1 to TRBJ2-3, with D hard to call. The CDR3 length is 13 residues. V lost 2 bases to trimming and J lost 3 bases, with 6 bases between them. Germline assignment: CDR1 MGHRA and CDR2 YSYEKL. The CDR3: CASSQPTTDTQYF. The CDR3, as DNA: TGCGCCAGCAGCCAACCGACTACAGATACGCAGTATTTT.

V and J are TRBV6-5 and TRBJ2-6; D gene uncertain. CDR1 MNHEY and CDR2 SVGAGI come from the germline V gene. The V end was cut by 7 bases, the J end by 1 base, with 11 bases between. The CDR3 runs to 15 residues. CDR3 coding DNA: TGTGCCAGCAAAGAAATAACTTCTGGGGCCAACGTCCTGACTTTC. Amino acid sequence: CASKEITSGANVLTF.

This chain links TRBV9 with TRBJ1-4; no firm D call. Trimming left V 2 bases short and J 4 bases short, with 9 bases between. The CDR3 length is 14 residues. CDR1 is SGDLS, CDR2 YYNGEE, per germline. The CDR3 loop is CASSVDRLNEKLFF. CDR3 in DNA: TGTGCCAGCAGCGTTGACCGACTTAATGAAAAACTGTTTTTT. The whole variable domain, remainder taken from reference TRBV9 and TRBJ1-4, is DSGVTQTPKHLITATGQRVTLRCSPRSGDLSVYWYQQSLDQGLQFLIQYYNGEERAKGNILERFSAQQFPDLHSELNLSSLELGDSALYFCASSVDRLNEKLFFGSGTQLSVL.

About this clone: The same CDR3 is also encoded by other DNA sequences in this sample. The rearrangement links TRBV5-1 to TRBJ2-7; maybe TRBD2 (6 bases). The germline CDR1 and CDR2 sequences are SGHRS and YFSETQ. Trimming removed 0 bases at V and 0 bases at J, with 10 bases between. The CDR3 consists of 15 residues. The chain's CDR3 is CASSLAGGSSYEQYF. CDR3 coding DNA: TGCGCCAGCAGCTTGGCCGGGGGAAGCTCCTACGAGCAGTACTTC.

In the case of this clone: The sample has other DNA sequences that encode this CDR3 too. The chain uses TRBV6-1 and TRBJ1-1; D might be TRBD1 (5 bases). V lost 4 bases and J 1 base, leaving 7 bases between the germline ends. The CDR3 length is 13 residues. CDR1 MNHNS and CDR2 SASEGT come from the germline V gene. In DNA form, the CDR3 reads TGTGCCAGCAGTGTGCAGGGGAACACTGAAGCTTTCTTT. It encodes CASSVQGNTEAFF.

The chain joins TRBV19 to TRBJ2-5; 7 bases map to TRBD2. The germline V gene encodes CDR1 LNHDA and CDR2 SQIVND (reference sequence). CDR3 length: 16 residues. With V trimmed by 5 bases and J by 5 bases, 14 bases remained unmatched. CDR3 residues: CASSLVAGKARETQYF. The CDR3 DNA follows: TGTGCCAGTAGTCTCGTAGCGGGCAAGGCCCGGGAGACCCAGTACTTC.

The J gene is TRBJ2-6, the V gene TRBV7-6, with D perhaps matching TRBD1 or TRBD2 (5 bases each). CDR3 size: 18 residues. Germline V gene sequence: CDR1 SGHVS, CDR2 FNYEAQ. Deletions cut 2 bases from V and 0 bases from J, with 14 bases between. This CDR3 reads CASSLSRGRGSGANVLTF. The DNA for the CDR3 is TGTGCCAGCAGCTTAAGTCGGGGAAGGGGCTCTGGGGCCAACGTCCTGACTTTC.

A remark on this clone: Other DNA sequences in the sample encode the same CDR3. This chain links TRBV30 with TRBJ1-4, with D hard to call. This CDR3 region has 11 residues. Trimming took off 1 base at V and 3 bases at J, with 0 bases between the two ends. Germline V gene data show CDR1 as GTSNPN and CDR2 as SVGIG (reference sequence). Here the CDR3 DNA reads TGTGCCTGGAGTGCTAATGAAAAACTGTTTTTT. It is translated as CAWSANEKLFF.

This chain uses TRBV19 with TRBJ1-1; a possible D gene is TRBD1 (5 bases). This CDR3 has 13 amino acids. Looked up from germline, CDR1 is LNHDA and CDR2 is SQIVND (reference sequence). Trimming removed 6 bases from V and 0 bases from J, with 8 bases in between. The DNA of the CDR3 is TGTGCCAGTAGACGACAGATGAACACTGAAGCTTTCTTT. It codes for CASRRQMNTEAFF.

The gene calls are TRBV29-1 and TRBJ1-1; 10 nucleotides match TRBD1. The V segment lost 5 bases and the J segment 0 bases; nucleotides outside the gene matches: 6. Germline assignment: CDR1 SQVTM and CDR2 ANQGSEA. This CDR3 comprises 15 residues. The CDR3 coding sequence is TGCAGCGTTTTCGAGACAGGGGGCGTGAACACTGAAGCTTTCTTT. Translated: CSVFETGGVNTEAFF.

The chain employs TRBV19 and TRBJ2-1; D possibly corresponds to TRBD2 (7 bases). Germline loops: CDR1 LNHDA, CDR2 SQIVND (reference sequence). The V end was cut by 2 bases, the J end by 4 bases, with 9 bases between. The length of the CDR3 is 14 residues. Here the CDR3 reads CASSIRGGYNEQFF. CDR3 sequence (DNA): TGTGCCAGTAGTATAAGGGGGGGGTACAATGAGCAGTTCTTC.

CDR3 region: CATLDRMNTEAFF. CDR3 bases: TGTGCCACCTTGGACAGGATGAACACTGAAGCTTTCTTT. This chain links TRBV10-3 with TRBJ1-1, with TRBD1 matching over 7 bases. In germline, CDR1 is ENHRY, CDR2 SYGVKD. CDR3 length equals 13 residues. The trim removed 10 bases at V and 0 bases at J, leaving 5 bases unmatched.

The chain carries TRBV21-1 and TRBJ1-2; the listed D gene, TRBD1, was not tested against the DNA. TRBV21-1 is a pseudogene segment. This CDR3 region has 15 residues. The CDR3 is CASSKYSGRGTGYTF. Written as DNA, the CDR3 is TGTGCCAGCAGCAAATATTCGGGCAGGGGTACTGGCTACACCTTC.

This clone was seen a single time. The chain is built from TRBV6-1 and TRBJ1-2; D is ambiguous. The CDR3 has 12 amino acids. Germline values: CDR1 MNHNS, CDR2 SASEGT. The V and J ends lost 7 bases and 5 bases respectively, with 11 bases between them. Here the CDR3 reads CASTEEGYGYTF. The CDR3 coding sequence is TGTGCCAGCACTGAGGAAGGATATGGCTACACCTTC.

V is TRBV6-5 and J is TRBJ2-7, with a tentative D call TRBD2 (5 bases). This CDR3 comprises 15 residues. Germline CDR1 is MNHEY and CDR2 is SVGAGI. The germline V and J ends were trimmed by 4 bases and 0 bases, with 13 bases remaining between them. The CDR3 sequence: CASSSPGLSSYEQYF. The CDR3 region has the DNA TGTGCCAGCAGTTCCCCCGGACTTTCCTCCTACGAGCAGTACTTC.